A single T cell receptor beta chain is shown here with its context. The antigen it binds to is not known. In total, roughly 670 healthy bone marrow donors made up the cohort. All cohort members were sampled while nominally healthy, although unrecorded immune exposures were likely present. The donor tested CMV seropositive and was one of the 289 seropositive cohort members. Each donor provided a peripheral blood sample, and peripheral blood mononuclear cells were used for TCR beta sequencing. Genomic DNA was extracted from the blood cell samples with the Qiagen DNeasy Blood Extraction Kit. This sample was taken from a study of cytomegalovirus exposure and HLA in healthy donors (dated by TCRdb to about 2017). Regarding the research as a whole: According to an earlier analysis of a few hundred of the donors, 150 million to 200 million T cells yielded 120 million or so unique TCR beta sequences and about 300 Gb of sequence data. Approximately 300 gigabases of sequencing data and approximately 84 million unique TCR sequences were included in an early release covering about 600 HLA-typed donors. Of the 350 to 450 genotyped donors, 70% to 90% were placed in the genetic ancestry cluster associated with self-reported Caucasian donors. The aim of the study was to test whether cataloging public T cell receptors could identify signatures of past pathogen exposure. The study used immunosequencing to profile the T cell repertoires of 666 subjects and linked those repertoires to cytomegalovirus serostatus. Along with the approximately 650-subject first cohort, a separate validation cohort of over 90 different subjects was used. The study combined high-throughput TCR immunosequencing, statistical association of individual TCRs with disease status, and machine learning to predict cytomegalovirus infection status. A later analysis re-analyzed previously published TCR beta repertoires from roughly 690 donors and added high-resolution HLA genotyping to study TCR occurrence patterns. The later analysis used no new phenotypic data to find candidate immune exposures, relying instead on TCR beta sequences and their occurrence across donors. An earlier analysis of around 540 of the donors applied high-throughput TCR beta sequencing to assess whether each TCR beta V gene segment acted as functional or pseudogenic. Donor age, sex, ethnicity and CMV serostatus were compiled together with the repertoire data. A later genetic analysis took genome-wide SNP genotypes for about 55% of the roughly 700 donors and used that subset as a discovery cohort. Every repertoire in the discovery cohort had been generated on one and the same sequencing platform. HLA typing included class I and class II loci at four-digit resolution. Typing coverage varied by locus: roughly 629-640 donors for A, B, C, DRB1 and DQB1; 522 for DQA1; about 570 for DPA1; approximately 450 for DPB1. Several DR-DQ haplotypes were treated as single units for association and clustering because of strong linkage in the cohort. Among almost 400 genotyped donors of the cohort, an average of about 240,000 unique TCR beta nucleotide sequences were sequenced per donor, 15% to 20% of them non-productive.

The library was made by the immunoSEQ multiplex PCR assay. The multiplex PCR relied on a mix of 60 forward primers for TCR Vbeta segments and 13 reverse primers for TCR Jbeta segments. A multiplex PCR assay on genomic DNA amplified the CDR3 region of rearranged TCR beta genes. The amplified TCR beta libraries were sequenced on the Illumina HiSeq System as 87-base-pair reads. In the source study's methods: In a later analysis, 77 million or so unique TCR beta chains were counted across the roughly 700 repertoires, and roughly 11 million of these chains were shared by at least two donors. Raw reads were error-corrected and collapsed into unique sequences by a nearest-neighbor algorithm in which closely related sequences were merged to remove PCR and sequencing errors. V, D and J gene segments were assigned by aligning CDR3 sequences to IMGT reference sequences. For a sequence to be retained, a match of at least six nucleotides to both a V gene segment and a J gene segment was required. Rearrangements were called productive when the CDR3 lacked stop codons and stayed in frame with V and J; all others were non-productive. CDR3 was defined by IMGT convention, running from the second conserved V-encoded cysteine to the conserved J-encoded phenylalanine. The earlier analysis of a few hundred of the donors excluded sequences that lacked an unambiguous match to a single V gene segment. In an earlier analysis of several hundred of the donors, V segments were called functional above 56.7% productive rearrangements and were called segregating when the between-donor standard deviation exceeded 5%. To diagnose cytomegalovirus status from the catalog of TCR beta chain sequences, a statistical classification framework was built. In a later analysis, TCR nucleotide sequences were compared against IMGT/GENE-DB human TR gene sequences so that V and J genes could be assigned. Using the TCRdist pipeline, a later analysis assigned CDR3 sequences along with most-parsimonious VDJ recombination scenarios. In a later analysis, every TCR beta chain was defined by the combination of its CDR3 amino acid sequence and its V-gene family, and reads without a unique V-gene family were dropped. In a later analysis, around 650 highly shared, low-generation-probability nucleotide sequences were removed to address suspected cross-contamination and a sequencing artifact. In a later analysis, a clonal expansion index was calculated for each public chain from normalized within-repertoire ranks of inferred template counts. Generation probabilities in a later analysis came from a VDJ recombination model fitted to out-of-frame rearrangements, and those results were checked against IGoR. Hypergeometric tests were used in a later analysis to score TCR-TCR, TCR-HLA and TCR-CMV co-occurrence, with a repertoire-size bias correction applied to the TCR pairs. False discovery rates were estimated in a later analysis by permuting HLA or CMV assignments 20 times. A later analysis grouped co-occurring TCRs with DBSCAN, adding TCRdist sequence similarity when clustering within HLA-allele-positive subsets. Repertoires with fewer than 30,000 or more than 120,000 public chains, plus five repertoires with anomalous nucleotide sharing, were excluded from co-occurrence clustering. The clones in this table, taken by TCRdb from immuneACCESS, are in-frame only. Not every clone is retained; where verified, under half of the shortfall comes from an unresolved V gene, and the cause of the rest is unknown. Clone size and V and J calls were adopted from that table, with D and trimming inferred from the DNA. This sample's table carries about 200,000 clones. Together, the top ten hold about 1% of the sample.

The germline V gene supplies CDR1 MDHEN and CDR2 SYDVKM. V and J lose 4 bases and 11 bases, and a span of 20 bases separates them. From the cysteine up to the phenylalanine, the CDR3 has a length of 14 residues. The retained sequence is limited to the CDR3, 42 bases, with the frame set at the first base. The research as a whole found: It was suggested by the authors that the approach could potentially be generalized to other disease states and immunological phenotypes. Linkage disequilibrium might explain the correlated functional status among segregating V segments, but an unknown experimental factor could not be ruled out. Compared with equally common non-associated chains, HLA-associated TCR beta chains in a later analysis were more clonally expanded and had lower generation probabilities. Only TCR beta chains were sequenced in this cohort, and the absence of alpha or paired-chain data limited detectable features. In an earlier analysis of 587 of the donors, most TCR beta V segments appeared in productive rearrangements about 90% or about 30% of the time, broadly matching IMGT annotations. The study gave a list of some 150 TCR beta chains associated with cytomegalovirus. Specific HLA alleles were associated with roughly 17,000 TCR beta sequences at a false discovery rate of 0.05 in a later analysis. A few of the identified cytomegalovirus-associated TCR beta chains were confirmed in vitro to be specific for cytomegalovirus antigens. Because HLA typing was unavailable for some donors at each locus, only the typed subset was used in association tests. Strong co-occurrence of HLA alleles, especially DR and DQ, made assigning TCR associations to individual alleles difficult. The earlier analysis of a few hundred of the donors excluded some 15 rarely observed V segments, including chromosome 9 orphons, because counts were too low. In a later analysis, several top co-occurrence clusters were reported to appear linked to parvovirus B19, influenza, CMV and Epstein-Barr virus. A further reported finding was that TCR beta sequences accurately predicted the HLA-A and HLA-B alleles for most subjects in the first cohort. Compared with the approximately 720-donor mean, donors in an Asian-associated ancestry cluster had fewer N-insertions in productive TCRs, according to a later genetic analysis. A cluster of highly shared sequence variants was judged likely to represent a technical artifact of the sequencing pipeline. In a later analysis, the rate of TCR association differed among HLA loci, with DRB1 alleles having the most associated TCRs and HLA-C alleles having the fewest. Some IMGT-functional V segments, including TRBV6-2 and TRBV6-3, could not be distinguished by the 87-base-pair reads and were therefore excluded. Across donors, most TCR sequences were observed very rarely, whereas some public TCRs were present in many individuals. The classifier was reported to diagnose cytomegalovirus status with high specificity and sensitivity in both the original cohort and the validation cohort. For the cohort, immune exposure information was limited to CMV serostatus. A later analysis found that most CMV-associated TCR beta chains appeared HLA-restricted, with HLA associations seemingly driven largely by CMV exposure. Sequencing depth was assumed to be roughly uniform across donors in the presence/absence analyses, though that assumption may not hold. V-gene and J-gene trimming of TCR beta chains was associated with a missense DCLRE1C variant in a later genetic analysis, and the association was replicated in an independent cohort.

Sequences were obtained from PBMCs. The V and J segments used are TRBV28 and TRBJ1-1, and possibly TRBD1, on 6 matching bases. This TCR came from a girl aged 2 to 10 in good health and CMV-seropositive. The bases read TGTGCCAGCAGTTCTAGAATCCGGGACACAGTGGCTTTCTTT. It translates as CASSSRIRDTVAFF.